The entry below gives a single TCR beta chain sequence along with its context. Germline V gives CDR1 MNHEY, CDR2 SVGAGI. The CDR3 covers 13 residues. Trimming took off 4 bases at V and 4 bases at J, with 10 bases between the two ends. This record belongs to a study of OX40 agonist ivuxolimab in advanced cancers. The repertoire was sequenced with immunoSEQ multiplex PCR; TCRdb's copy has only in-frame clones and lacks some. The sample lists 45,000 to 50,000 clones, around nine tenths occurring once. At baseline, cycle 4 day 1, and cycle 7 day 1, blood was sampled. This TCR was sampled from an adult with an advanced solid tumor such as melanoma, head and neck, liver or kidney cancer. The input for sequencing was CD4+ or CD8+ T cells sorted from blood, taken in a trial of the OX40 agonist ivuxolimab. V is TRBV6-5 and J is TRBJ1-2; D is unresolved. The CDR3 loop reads CASSFSPGYGYTF. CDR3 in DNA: TGTGCCAGCAGTTTTTCCCCGGGCTATGGCTACACCTTC.